This T cell receptor (beta chain) emerged from a study of T-cell memory formation after mild COVID-19. It was 5'RACE with constant-segment primers that produced the TCR alpha and TCR beta cDNA libraries, which carried sample barcodes and UMIs. Via MiXCR, TCRdb re-called the 5' RACE reads, giving one row per CDR3 protein. The profile covers approximately 490,000 distinct CDR3 sequences, with about 20% appearing a single time and under 15% taken by the ten largest. Germline V gene sequence: CDR1 SGHVS, CDR2 FNYEAQ. V was clipped by 1 base and J by 2 bases; unmatched bases: 3. The CDR3 is made up of 17 amino acids. For this clonotype: Its antigen is not identified.

Overall study results and limits: Clones which contracted sat mainly in CM and EM if CD4+, and in EMRA if CD8+.

Source material: PBMCs or a T cell subset sorted from them (not recorded which). The rearrangement links TRBV7-6 to TRBJ2-3; 13 bases fit TRBD2. The clonotype was recovered from an adult woman who had mild COVID-19 (a few samples of this study predate the infection). Cell type and time point are not known. The CDR3 DNA sequence: TGTGCCAGCAGCTTAGAACTAGCGGGAGGGTCCACAGATACGCAGTATTTT. Protein product: CASSLELAGGSTDTQYF.